Described below is a single T cell receptor (beta chain) sequence and its context. Its target is unknown. CDR3 length equals 13 residues. The germline V and J ends were trimmed by 1 base and 5 bases, with 8 bases remaining between them. Germline CDR1 SEHNR, CDR2 FQNEAQ (reference sequence). The data belong to a study of cytomegalovirus exposure and HLA in healthy donors. PCR used 60 Vbeta primers and 13 Jbeta primers. The assay was immunoSEQ multiplex PCR, and TCRdb's table has in-frame clones only and misses some. This sample has roughly 160,000 clones, with around 80% found just once. Whole-study results and caveats: According to the study, 160 or so TCR beta chains were cytomegalovirus-associated. It was in a later analysis that TCR association rates were seen to vary by HLA locus, highest for DRB1 and lowest for HLA-C. CMV serostatus was the only immune exposure information that was available. Later work associated 17,000 or so TCR beta sequences with HLA alleles at 0.05 false discovery rate.

This receptor was taken from a male donor in good health and CMV-seronegative. Sequences were obtained from PBMCs. The V gene is TRBV7-9, the J gene TRBJ1-2; D remains ambiguous. Here the CDR3 DNA reads TGTGCCAGCAGCTTAGGGGAGGGTTATGGCTACACCTTC. Encoded protein: CASSLGEGYGYTF.